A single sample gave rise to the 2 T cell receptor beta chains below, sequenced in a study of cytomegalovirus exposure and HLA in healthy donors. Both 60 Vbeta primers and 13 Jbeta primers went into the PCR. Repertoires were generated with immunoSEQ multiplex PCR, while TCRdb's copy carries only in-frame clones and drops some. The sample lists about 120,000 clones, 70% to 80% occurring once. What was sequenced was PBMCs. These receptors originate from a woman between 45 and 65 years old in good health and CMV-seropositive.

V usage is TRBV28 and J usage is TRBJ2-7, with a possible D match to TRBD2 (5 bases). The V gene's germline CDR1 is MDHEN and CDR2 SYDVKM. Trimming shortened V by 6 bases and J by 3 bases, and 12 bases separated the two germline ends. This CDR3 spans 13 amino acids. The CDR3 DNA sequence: TGTGCCAGCAGCTTCACCGGGATCTACGAGCAGTACTTC. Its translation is CASSFTGIYEQYF.

The CDR3, as DNA: TGCGCCAGCAGCCAATGGACAGGGGGAGCTTTCTTT. Translation: CASSQWTGGAFF. The rearrangement joins TRBV4-1 to TRBJ1-1, with TRBD1 matching 10 bases. The CDR3 runs 12 residues. Germline lookup yields CDR1 MGHRA and CDR2 YSYEKL. V gave up 2 bases and J gave up 10 bases; unmatched junction bases: 1.